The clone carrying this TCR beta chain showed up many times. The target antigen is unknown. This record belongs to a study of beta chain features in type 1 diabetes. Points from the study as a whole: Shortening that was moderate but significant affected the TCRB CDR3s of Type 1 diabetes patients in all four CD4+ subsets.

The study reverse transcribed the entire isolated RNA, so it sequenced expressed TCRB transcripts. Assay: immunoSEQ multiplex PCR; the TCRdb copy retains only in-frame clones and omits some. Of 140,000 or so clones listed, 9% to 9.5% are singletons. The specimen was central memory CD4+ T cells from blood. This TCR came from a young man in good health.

CDR3 in DNA: TGTGCCAGCAGCCCAAGAGGGTTGAACACTGAAGCTTTCTTT. It is translated as CASSPRGLNTEAFF. The chain links TRBV21-1 to TRBJ1-1. TRBV21-1 is designated a pseudogene. This CDR3 has 14 residues.